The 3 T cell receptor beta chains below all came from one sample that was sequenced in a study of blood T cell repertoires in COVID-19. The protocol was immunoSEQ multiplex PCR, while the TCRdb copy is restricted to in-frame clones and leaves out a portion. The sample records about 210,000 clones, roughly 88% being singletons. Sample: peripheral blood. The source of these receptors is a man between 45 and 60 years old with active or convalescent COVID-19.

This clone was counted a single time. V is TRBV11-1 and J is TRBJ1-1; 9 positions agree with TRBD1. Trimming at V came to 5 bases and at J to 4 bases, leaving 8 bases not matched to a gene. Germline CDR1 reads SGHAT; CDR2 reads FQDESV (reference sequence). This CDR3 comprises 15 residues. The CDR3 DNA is TGTGCCAGCAGCGCTACAGGGGGCGCGGTCACTGAAGCTTTCTTT. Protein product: CASSATGGAVTEAFF. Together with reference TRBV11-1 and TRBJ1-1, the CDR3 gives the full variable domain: EAEVAQSPRYKITEKSQAVAFWCDPISGHATLYWYRQILGQGPELLVQFQDESVVDDSQLPKDRFSAERLKGVDSTLKIQPAELGDSAMYLCASSATGGAVTEAFFGQGTRLTVV.

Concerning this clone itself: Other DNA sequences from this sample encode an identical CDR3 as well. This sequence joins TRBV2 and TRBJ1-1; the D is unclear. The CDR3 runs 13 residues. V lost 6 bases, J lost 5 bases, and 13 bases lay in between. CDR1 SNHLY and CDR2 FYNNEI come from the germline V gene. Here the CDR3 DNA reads TGTGCCAGCAGCGCGGAGGGTAGGACTGAAGCTTTCTTT. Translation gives CASSAEGRTEAFF. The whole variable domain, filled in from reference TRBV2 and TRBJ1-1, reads EPEVTQTPSHQVTQMGQEVILRCVPISNHLYFYWYRQILGQKVEFLVSFYNNEISEKSEIFDDQFSVERPDGSNFTLKIRSTKLEDSAMYFCASSAEGRTEAFFGQGTRLTVV.

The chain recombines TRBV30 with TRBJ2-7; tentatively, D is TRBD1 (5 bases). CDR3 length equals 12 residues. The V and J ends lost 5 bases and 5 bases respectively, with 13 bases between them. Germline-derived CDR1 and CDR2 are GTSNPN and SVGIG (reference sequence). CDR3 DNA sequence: TGTGCCTGGGCCGTCAAGGGGAACGAGCAGTACTTC. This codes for CAWAVKGNEQYF.